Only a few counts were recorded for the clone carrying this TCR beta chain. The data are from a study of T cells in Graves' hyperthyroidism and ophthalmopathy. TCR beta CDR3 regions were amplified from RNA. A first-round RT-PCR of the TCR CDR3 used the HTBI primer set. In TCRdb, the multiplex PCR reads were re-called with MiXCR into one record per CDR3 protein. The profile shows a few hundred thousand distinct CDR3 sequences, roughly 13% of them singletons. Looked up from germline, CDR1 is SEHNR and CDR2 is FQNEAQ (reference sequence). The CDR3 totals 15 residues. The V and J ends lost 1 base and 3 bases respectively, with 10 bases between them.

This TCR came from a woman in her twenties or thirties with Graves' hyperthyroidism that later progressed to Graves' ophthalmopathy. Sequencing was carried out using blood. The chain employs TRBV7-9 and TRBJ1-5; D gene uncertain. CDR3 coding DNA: TGTGCCAGCAGCTTAGGCCCGGGTTTCAATCAGCCCCAGCATTTT. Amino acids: CASSLGPGFNQPQHF.